Described below is a single TCR beta chain sequence and its context. These data are taken from a study of blood T cell repertoires in COVID-19. The CDR3 spans 15 residues. The ends lost 5 bases at V and 4 bases at J; junction bases unmatched: 8. Per the germline V gene, CDR1 is SGHRS and CDR2 is YFSETQ. Original analysis: Amplification of reference gene primers was used by the study to estimate nucleated cell counts. The data were produced by immunoSEQ multiplex PCR, yet TCRdb's version contains in-frame clones alone and is incomplete. The V and J calls and clone size are taken from that table; D and trimming were inferred from the DNA. The sample comprises approximately 220,000 clones, 85% to 90% of which are singletons, and around 1.3% rests with the top ten.

Material: PBMCs or T cells enriched from blood (not recorded which). The TCR comes from a man between 25 and 39 years old who had recovered from COVID-19. V and J are TRBV5-1 and TRBJ2-1; 8 bases match TRBD2. CDR3 DNA: TGCGCCAGCAGTTCGGCGGGGGGACTATACAATGAGCAGTTCTTC. This codes for CASSSAGGLYNEQFF.